These T cell receptor beta chains were read from a single sample in a study of a mutant IDH1 vaccine in newly diagnosed glioma. No antigen has been assigned to these receptors. Method: immunoSEQ multiplex PCR; TCRdb's copy keeps in-frame clones and lacks some. The sample comprises 35,000 to 45,000 clones, 75% to 85% of which are singletons, and about 14% rests with the top ten. The specimen was peripheral blood mononuclear cells (PBMCs), collected from a glioma patient whose treatment included an IDH1 peptide vaccine. These receptors were taken from a woman aged 30 to 39 with glioma. Some clones in this sample may be carry-over from other donors' samples. The CDR3 runs from the conserved cysteine through the conserved F or W. The order of the fields is V gene, CDR3 length, clone size, CDR3 protein. The size entry is marked missing in some rows and otherwise reads once, few, many or a size class.

TRBV19 16 - CASSIRRGASGQPQHF
TRBV18 14 - CASSTGTGSGTQYF
TRBV2 13 - CASSEGGTSYPTF
TRBV4-1 18 - CASSQAAGNRGPGTEAFF
TRBV5-8 13 - CASSLNRGTEAFF
TRBV28 12 - CASTHGGYEQYF
TRBV19 14 - CASSIVPPRGTIYF
TRBV19 15 - CASSGQGRRQETQYF
TRBV4-1 16 - CASSQVGGSTPGEQYF
TRBV18 16 - CASSPYSTTGQETQYF
TRBV18 14 - CASSPTGGSHEQYF
TRBV2 14 - CAILSLGEKNIQYF
TRBV29-1 12 few CSVGGGNTEAFF
TRBV30 12 - CAWSVGRNTIYF
TRBV4-1 14 - CASSQESRGETQYF
TRBV30 15 once CAWSVGDTETDTQYF
TRBV15 15 - CATSRDRNNYQPQHF
TRBV30 10 - CAWASVEAFF
TRBV6-1 15 - CASSEEGQGRTEAFF
TRBV5-6 15 - CASSLGAGVNYGYTF
TRBV5-1 15 - CASSLNPASTDTQYF
TRBV19 12 - CASSIGQETQYF
TRBV19 14 - CASTIGGTVYGYTF
TRBV20-1 11 medium-sized CSAESVREQYF
TRBV27 14 - CASSLGTAGNTIYF